This record looks at one TCR beta chain sequence and its context. What it recognizes is unknown. The data are from a study of cytomegalovirus exposure and HLA in healthy donors. Vbeta (60) and Jbeta (13) primers were used in the PCR. Libraries were prepared by immunoSEQ multiplex PCR; TCRdb keeps only in-frame clonotypes and omits some of them. The sample includes 150,000 to 200,000 clones, more than 85% of them seen just once. Whole-study findings and limits: Later analysis associated a missense DCLRE1C variant with TCR beta V- and J-gene trimming. Rare sequences made up most TCRs, while some public TCRs were found in many donors.

The CDR3 has 14 amino acids. V was pared by 6 bases and J by 1 base, with 12 bases between. Germline CDR1 reads MNHEY; CDR2 reads SVGAGI. The sequence derives from a woman aged 18-35 years in good health and CMV-seronegative. The material sequenced was PBMCs. The V call is TRBV6-5, the J call TRBJ1-1; D gene unclear. The CDR3 bases are TGTGCCAGCAGCCCAGGTTTTGGGAACACTGAAGCTTTCTTT. Protein product: CASSPGFGNTEAFF.